This TCR beta chain is from a study of blood T cell repertoires in COVID-19. Libraries were prepared by immunoSEQ multiplex PCR; TCRdb keeps only in-frame clonotypes and omits some of them. The data show more than 85,000 clones, approximately 84% seen once. The CDR3 loop spans 13 amino acids. V shed 6 bases and J shed 10 bases, with 16 bases lying between them. CDR1 MDHEN and CDR2 SYDVKM come from the germline V gene. V is TRBV28 and J is TRBJ1-5; unclear D gene. Source material: peripheral blood. The TCR originated in a woman aged 55-70 years with acute or convalescent COVID-19. The CDR3 spells CASRGGLATPQHF. The CDR3 DNA reads as TGTGCCAGCAGGGGTGGGCTGGCCACTCCCCAGCATTTT.